This T cell receptor beta chain is drawn from a study of cytomegalovirus exposure and HLA in healthy donors. Findings and caveats of the study: Analysis performed later showed TCR beta chains linked to HLA being more clonally expanded than equally common others. A later analysis reportedly found fewer N-insertions in an Asian-associated ancestry cluster than the roughly 670-donor mean. HLA alleles showed associations with some 17,000 TCR beta sequences in a later analysis, at a 0.05 false discovery rate.

In germline, CDR1 is SGHRS, CDR2 YFSETQ. The CDR3 totals 14 residues. V was trimmed by 0 bases and J by 3 bases, leaving 10 bases between them. PCR involved 60 Vbeta and 13 Jbeta primers. Profiling relied on immunoSEQ multiplex PCR, and the TCRdb table lists in-frame clones only, not all of them. The data hold 100,000 or so clones, with 77% observed a single time. With respect to this clone: Its antigen remains unidentified.

This sequence originates from a male donor in good health and CMV-seropositive. The sample comprised PBMCs. The chain couples TRBV5-1 to TRBJ2-7, with D unclear. The CDR3 coding sequence is TGCGCCAGCAGCTTGGGCGCCGGAGTCTACGAGCAGTACTTC. Residues: CASSLGAGVYEQYF.